This T cell receptor beta chain stems from a study of identical twins. Study results and limitations: Within monozygotic twins, out-of-frame TCR alpha sharing was underestimated by the models.

Healthy Caucasians made up all donors. In regard to this clonotype: What it binds is not known.

Germline assignment: CDR1 DFQATT and CDR2 SNEGSKA (reference sequence). The CDR3 length is 15 residues. J gave up 4 bases and V 4 bases, and 9 bases lay outside the gene matches. Unique molecular identifiers were present on the cDNA, and a universal primer site came from template switching. TCRdb re-called the 5' RACE reads through MiXCR, storing one row per CDR3 protein. The table lists roughly 480,000 distinct CDR3 sequences, about 24% of them singletons. The data were also submitted as part of a second study, on T cells expressing NK-cell markers. From that report: Among CD8+ T cells from about six donors, dominant NKG2C+ clonotypes accounted for roughly 1.0-8%.

Sequencing was carried out using CD4+ T cells sorted from blood. This clonotype originated in a woman aged 18-35 years in good health. The V and J genes are TRBV20-1 and TRBJ2-4; TRBD2 matches 8 bases. Here the CDR3 DNA reads TGCAGTGCTAAGGTCCCGGGGGGGGCGAAAAACATTCAGTACTTC. This encodes CSAKVPGGAKNIQYF.